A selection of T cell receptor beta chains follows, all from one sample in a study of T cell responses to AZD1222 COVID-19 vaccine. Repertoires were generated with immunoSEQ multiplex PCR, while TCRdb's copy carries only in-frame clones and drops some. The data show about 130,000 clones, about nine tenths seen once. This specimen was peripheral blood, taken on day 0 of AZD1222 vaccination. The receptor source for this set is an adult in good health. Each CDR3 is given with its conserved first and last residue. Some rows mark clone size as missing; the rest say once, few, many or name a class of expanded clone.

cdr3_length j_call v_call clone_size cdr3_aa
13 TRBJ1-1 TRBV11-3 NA CASSFLPNTEAFF
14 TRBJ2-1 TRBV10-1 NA CASSPSGGWDEQFF
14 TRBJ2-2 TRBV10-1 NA CASSEGRHTGELFF
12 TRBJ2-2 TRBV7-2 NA CASSPATGELFF
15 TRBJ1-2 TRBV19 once CASSRYDRGAYGYTF
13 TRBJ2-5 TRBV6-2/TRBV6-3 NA CASSPTGKETQYF
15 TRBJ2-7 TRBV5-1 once CASSSSPGQMDEQYF
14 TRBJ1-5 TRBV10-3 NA CAISELRGNQPQHF
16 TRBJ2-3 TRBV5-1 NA CASSWTVAGSTDTQYF
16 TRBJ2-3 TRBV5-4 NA CASSWRLTTDTDTQYF
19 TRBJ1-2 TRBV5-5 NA CASSLSLRQSGPLNYGYTF
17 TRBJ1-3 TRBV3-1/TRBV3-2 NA CASSQIGQGASGNTIYF
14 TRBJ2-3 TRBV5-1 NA CASSPDRATDTQYF
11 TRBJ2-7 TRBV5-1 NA CASSDLYEQYF
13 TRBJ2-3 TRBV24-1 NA CATQAGMVDTQYF
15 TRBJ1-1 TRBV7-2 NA CASSLAGAANTEAFF
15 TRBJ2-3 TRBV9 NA CASSLSNRETDTQYF
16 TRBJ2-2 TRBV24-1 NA CATSDSRVSNTGELFF
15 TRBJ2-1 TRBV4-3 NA CASSQGTPTSNEQFF
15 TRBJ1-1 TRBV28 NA CASSQADSLNTEAFF
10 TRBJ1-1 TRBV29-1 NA CSVTGTEAFF
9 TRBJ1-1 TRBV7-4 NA CASSTEAFF
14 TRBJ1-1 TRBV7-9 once CASSVTGGRTEAFF
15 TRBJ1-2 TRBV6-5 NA CASSPRGETNYGYTF
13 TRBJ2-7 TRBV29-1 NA CSVQTGISYEQYF
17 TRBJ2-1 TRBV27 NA CASSLGASGGSYNEQFF
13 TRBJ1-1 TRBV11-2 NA CASSSQGNTEAFF
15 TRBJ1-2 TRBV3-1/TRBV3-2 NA CASSQAHRALYGYTF
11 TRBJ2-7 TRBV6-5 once CASRAGVEQYF
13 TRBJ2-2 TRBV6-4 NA CASSVGNTGELFF
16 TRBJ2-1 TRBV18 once CASSPPASGGAGEQFF
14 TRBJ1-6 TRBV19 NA CASTKGVLGTPLHF
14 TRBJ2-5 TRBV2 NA CASSVRPAQETQYF
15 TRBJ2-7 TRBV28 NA CASSSPGQGFYEQYF
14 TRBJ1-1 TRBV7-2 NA CASSLDRASTEAFF
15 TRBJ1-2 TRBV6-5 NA CASSYYRAQGNGYTF
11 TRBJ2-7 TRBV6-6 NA CASGGNYEQYF
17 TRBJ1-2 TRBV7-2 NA CASSPRGQGITNYGYTF
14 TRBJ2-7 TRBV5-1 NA CASSSSGSSYEQYF
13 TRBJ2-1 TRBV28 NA CASGDGPIDEQFF
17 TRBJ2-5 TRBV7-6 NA CASSLAASGGAWETQYF
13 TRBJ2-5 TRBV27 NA CASSLSTQETQYF
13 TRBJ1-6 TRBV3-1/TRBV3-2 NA CASSQGGRSPLHF
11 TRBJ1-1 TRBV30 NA CAWSRPGEAFF